Below, 23 T cell receptor beta chains from the same sample are listed, as sequenced in a study of response to subunit inactivated influenza vaccine. TCRdb called the RT-PCR reads again in MiXCR, with one record for every CDR3 protein. The top ten clones hold 10% to 15% of a sample with 500,000 or so distinct CDR3 sequences, roughly 9.8% of them seen once. The sample consisted of PBMCs from blood, taken around seven weeks after vaccination. All receptors derive from a man aged 50-59 years who received an inactivated influenza vaccine.

This chain joins TRBV11-2 and TRBJ2-5, with D possibly TRBD1 on 6 matching bases. The germline V gene has CDR1 SGHAT and CDR2 FQNNGV. The CDR3 loop spans 16 amino acids. V was shortened by 6 bases and J by 1 base, with 18 bases between the two germline ends. CDR3 sequence reads: CASRRFPGHSQETQYF. The CDR3 nucleotides are TGTGCCAGCAGACGCTTCCCGGGACACAGCCAAGAGACCCAGTACTTC.

This clonotype showed up just a few times. This chain uses TRBV7-8 with TRBJ2-1; 14 bases align to TRBD2. Germline trimming cut 1 base from V and 7 bases from J; bases unmatched to any gene: 3. This CDR3 spans 16 amino acids. The germline CDR1 and CDR2 sequences are SGHVS and FQNEAQ. CDR3 sequence reads: CASSLGLAGGGNEQFF. Here the CDR3 DNA reads TGTGCCAGCAGCTTAGGACTAGCGGGGGGGGGTAATGAGCAGTTCTTC.

This clonotype came up many times. This chain links TRBV12-3 or TRBV12-4 with TRBJ2-2; possible D gene TRBD1, 5 bases. V lost 1 base and J lost 3, with 6 bases in between. The CDR3 runs 14 residues. The CDR3 is CASSLVQDTGELFF. The CDR3 nucleotides read TGTGCCAGCAGTTTAGTACAGGACACCGGGGAGCTGTTTTTT.

The sample holds a few counts of this clonotype. The rearrangement links TRBV7-9 to TRBJ1-1, with D uncertain. The V end lost 1 base, the J end lost 7 bases, and 7 bases lay between the germline ends. The CDR3 runs 12 residues. The germline V gene encodes CDR1 SEHNR and CDR2 FQNEAQ (reference sequence). CDR3 protein: CASSLGEDEAFF. CDR3 coding DNA: TGTGCCAGCAGCTTAGGGGAAGATGAAGCTTTCTTT.

This clonotype showed up many times. This chain links TRBV5-1 with TRBJ2-4; D is possibly TRBD2 (5 bases). Trimming took 4 bases from V and 1 from J, leaving 15 bases between them. There are 16 residues in the CDR3. Germline loops: CDR1 SGHRS, CDR2 YFSETQ. The CDR3: CASSLTSPGAKNIQYF. CDR3 in DNA: TGCGCCAGCAGCCTAACTTCCCCGGGGGCCAAAAACATTCAGTACTTC.

This clonotype has a handful of counts. The chain has TRBV5-1 and TRBJ2-3, with TRBD1 matching over 7 bases. V lost 2 bases, J lost 0 bases, and 3 bases stayed unmatched. CDR3 size: 15 residues. Germline-derived CDR1 and CDR2 are SGHRS and YFSETQ. The CDR3 loop is CASSFTGQSTDTQYF. As DNA, the CDR3 is TGCGCCAGCAGCTTCACGGGACAGAGCACAGATACGCAGTATTTT.

This clonotype was recorded once. The V gene is TRBV5-1, the J gene TRBJ1-4; 7 bases are shared with TRBD1. Trimming took 4 bases from V and 8 from J; bases not matched to a gene: 8. Germline CDR1 and CDR2: SGHRS and YFSETQ. The CDR3 sequence is 14 residues long. This CDR3 is CASSPRTGEEKLFF. In DNA form, the CDR3 reads TGCGCCAGCAGCCCCCGGACAGGAGAGGAAAAACTGTTTTTT.

This clonotype was recorded a few times. This chain links TRBV15 with TRBJ1-3; D gene ambiguous. CDR3 length: 13 residues. CDR1 is LNHNV and CDR2 is YYDKDF in the germline V gene (reference sequence). V was clipped by 0 bases and J by 8 bases, with 8 bases between them. The CDR3: CATSRDQEDTIYF. As DNA, the CDR3 is TGTGCCACCAGCAGAGATCAGGAGGACACCATATATTTT.

This clonotype has at least ten counts. This chain links TRBV4-3 with TRBJ2-2; the match to TRBD2 covers 7 bases. Germline V gives CDR1 LGHNA, CDR2 YSLEER. Germline trimming cut 0 bases from V and 3 bases from J; bases unmatched to any gene: 7. This CDR3 has 17 amino acids. The CDR3 region has the DNA TGCGCCAGCAGCCAAGATCTAGCGGCCGGGGACACCGGGGAGCTGTTTTTT. As protein: CASSQDLAAGDTGELFF.

This clonotype was observed at least ten times. The chain has TRBV29-1 and TRBJ2-2; possibly TRBD1 or TRBD2 for D (5 bases each). Germline CDR1 SQVTM, CDR2 ANQGSEA. The CDR3 extends over 17 amino acids. The V gene lost 0 bases and the J gene lost 0 bases, with 14 bases spanning the gap. The CDR3 sequence: CSVEDQGELPNTGELFF. The CDR3 DNA sequence: TGCAGCGTTGAAGATCAAGGGGAGCTCCCGAACACCGGGGAGCTGTTTTTT.

The table lists this clonotype with a few counts. The CDR3 DNA is TGTGCCATCAGGGGGACTGGCGAGCAGTACTTC. Translation gives CAIRGTGEQYF. The rearrangement links TRBV10-3 to TRBJ2-7; D is possibly TRBD2 (6 bases). V was trimmed by 6 bases and J by 6 bases, leaving 9 bases between them. The CDR3 covers 11 residues. In germline, CDR1 is ENHRY, CDR2 SYGVKD.

The genes are TRBV4-3 and TRBJ1-2; D possibly corresponds to TRBD1 (6 bases). V dropped 4 bases and J dropped 3 bases, with 12 bases sitting between them. CDR1 is LGHNA, CDR2 YSLEER, per germline. The CDR3 is 14 amino acids. The CDR3, as DNA: TGCGCCAGCAGCCCACAGGGTGGGGACTATGGCTACACCTTC. Its protein is CASSPQGGDYGYTF.

This clonotype was counted at least ten times. V gene TRBV10-2 combines with J gene TRBJ2-7; no definite D call. CDR1 is WSHSY, CDR2 SAAADI, per germline. This CDR3 region has 14 residues. Trimming took off 4 bases at V and 3 bases at J, with 13 bases between the two ends. In nucleotides, the CDR3 is TGCGCCAGCAGTGCGGCACTCGTGAGCTACGAGCAGTACTTC. Encoded protein: CASSAALVSYEQYF.

This clonotype was detected a few times. The V gene is TRBV5-5, the J gene TRBJ1-2, with 7 bases lining up with TRBD1. The germline CDR1 and CDR2 sequences are SGHKS and YYEKEE (reference sequence). V shed 0 bases, J shed 3 bases, and the junction held 2 bases outside the gene matches. This CDR3 is 14 amino acids long. The chain's CDR3 is CASSLVQGDYGYTF. CDR3 nucleotide sequence: TGTGCCAGCAGCTTGGTCCAGGGGGACTATGGCTACACCTTC.

This clonotype turned up a few times. The chain combines TRBV4-1 with TRBJ2-5, with 15 bases fitting TRBD2. V was pared by 3 bases and J by 5 bases, with 10 bases of the junction left unmatched. The CDR3 contains 18 residues. CDR1 and CDR2 (germline): MGHRA, YSYEKL. The CDR3 nucleotides are TGCGCCAGCAGCCACCGAGGACTAGCGGGAGGGATGGGGGAGACCCAGTACTTC. Translating it yields CASSHRGLAGGMGETQYF.

This clonotype was counted at least ten times. The rearrangement uses TRBV7-2 and TRBJ1-1; D gene ambiguous. V was clipped by 5 bases and J by 5 bases, with 21 bases between them. The CDR3 spans 16 residues. Germline V CDR1 and CDR2: SGHTA, FQGNSA. In nucleotides, the CDR3 is TGTGCCAGCAGCGGGCGGGCCGGGATCAGCGGAACTGAAGCTTTCTTT. The encoded protein is CASSGRAGISGTEAFF.

This chain uses TRBV7-9 with TRBJ1-2; tentatively, D is TRBD1 (5 bases). V lost 5 bases and J 4 bases, leaving 14 bases between the germline ends. CDR1 SEHNR and CDR2 FQNEAQ come from the germline V gene (reference sequence). The CDR3 is 14 residues long. CDR3 nucleotide sequence: TGTGCCAGCAGCCAGCCATGGGGGGGCTATGGCTACACCTTC. Protein sequence: CASSQPWGGYGYTF. Looking up the rest from reference TRBV7-9 and TRBJ1-2 gives the full variable domain: DTGVSQNPRHKITKRGQNVTFRCDPISEHNRLYWYRQTLGQGPEFLTYFQNEAQLEKSRLLSDRFSAERPKGSFSTLEIQRTEQGDSAMYLCASSQPWGGYGYTFGSGTRLTVV.

In this sample, this clonotype turned up many times. The chain combines TRBV29-1 with TRBJ2-5; TRBD1 aligns across 10 bases. Germline CDR1 reads SQVTM; CDR2 reads ANQGSEA. The V gene end was trimmed by 0 bases and the J gene end by 4 bases; junction bases not matched to a gene: 11. The CDR3 has 17 residues. The chain's CDR3 is CSVEDPRQGADGETQYF. The CDR3 DNA is TGCAGCGTTGAAGATCCAAGACAGGGGGCGGATGGAGAGACCCAGTACTTC.

The V gene is TRBV12-3 or TRBV12-4, the J gene TRBJ2-5; D tentatively reads TRBD1 or TRBD2 (5 bases each). The CDR3 consists of 14 residues. V was clipped by 4 bases and J by 2 bases, with 11 bases between them. CDR3 coding DNA: TGTGCCAGCAGTTACCCGGGGCCGCAAGAGACCCAGTACTTC. The encoded protein is CASSYPGPQETQYF.

In DNA, the CDR3 is TGTGCCAGCAGCCAAGTCGGGGGCTCCTACAATGAGCAGTTCTTC. Its protein is CASSQVGGSYNEQFF. The V gene is TRBV3-1, the J gene TRBJ2-1, with D maybe TRBD2 (6 bases). The CDR3 has 15 amino acids. The V end lost 1 base, the J end lost 0 bases, and 7 bases lay between the germline ends. The V gene's germline CDR1 is LGHDT and CDR2 YNNKEL (reference sequence).

The rearrangement links TRBV7-2 to TRBJ2-3, with D hard to call. CDR1 is SGHTA and CDR2 is FQGNSA in the germline V gene. The V and J ends lost 5 bases and 10 bases respectively, with 16 bases between them. There are 13 residues in the CDR3. CDR3 protein: CASSPGRAGAQYF. CDR3 coding DNA: TGTGCCAGCAGCCCCGGACGGGCCGGTGCGCAGTATTTT.

The V gene is TRBV19, the J gene TRBJ2-1; a possible D gene is TRBD1 (5 bases). The CDR3 sequence is 14 residues long. Germline CDR1 LNHDA, CDR2 SQIVND (reference sequence). Deletions cut 3 bases from V and 0 bases from J, with 6 bases between. In DNA, the CDR3 is TGTGCCAGTAGTATTCAGGGCTCCTACAATGAGCAGTTCTTC. Translating gives CASSIQGSYNEQFF.

The sample holds a few counts of this clonotype. The J gene is TRBJ2-3, the V gene TRBV5-1; TRBD1 matches 7 bases. This CDR3 region has 15 residues. V trimming: 0 bases; J trimming: 5 bases; junction bases outside the gene matches: 6. Germline CDR1 and CDR2: SGHRS and YFSETQ. CDR3 DNA: TGCGCCAGCAGCTTGGGACAGGGCGTTGGAGATACGCAGTATTTT. Translating it yields CASSLGQGVGDTQYF.